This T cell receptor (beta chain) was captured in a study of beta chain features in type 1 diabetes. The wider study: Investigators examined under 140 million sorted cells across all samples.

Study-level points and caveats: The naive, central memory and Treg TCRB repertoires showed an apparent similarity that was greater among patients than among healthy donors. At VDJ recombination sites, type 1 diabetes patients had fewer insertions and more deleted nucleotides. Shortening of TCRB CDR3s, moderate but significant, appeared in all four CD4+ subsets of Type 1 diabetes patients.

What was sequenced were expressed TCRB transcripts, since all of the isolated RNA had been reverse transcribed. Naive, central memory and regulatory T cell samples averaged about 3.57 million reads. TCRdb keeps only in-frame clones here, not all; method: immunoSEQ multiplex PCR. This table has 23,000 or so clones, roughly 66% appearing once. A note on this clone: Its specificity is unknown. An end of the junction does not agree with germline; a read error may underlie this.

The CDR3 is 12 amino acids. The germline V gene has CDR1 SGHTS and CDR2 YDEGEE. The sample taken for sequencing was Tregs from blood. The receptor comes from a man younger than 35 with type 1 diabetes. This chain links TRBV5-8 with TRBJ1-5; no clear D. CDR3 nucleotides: TGTGCCAGCAGCTTTGAAAAACAGCCCCGGCATTTT. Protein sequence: CASSFEKQPRHF.